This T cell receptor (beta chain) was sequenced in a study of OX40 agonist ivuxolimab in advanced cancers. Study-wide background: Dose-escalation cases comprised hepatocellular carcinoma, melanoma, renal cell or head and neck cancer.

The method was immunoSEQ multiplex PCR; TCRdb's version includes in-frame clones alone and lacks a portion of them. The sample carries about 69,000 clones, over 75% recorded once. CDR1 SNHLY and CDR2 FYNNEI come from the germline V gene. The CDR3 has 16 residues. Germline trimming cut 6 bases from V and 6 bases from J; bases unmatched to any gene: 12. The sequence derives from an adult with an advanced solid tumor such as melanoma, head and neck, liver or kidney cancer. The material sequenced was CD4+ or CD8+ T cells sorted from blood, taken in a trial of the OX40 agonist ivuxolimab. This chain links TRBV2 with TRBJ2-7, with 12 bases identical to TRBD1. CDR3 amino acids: CASSARPGQGAGEQYF. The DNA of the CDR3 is TGTGCCAGCAGCGCCCGGCCGGGACAGGGGGCAGGCGAGCAGTACTTC. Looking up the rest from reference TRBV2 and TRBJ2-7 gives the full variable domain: EPEVTQTPSHQVTQMGQEVILRCVPISNHLYFYWYRQILGQKVEFLVSFYNNEISEKSEIFDDQFSVERPDGSNFTLKIRSTKLEDSAMYFCASSARPGQGAGEQYFGPGTRLTVT.